The clone carrying this T cell receptor (beta chain) was counted a single time. Its antigen is unknown. The data stem from a study of blood T cells in healthy people across ages. The CDR3 spans 15 residues. Trimming took off 0 bases at V and 2 bases at J, with 11 bases between the two ends. In germline, CDR1 is SGHRS, CDR2 YFSETQ. Study-wide results and caveats: Per-million-T-cell TCR beta diversity fell roughly linearly with age.

The donors, healthy Caucasians from Russia, were aged roughly 6 to 90. The second PCR ran roughly 7 to 12 cycles with a sample-barcoded 5' primer and J-beta primers. Carrying 12 random nucleotides, a template-switch adaptor labeled each individual cDNA molecule. No fewer than 2.5 million CDR3-containing paired-end reads came from each sample. TCRdb re-analysed the 5' RACE reads in MiXCR, keeping a single row per CDR3 protein. Of 1.5 million to 2 million distinct CDR3 sequences detected, roughly 27% appear once; the ten largest clones hold 7.7%. The J gene is TRBJ2-5, the V gene TRBV5-1; D perhaps matches TRBD1 (5 bases). Sequenced material: blood. This clonotype was obtained from a woman in her 30s in good health. This CDR3 reads CASSLAGISQETQYF. The DNA for the CDR3 is TGCGCCAGCAGCTTGGCAGGGATATCACAAGAGACCCAGTACTTC.